Listed here are 25 T cell receptor beta chains from one sample, sequenced in a study of blood T cell repertoires in COVID-19 (dated by TCRdb to the early 2020s). Receptor amplification or capture employed the immunoSEQ multiplex PCR assay. The source is immuneACCESS, and TCRdb retained only in-frame sequences with V and J called. Part of the clones is not carried over; for the studies checked, unresolved V genes explain less than half of this, and the remainder is unexplained. In this sample the table shows 120,000 or so clones, 88% of which occur a single time. The leading ten clones occupy about 1.5% of the sample. Sequenced input: peripheral blood. The source of these receptors is a human donor in a cohort sampled during active COVID-19.

The rearrangement joins TRBV6-5 to TRBJ2-7; 8 nucleotides agree with TRBD2. CDR1 is MNHEY, CDR2 SVGAGI, per germline. J gave up 2 bases and V 6 bases, and 9 bases lay outside the gene matches. The CDR3 consists of 15 residues. This CDR3 is CASRWGRGEPYEQYF. CDR3 coding DNA: TGTGCCAGCAGATGGGGGCGGGGGGAACCCTACGAGCAGTACTTC.

The genes are TRBV2 and TRBJ2-6, with D unclear. Germline lookup yields CDR1 SNHLY and CDR2 FYNNEI. The CDR3 spans 15 residues. V was shortened by 9 bases and J by 0 bases, with 12 bases between the two germline ends. The CDR3 DNA follows: TGTGCCAGACACGAGGCCTACTCTGGGGCCAACGTCCTGACTTTC. It specifies CARHEAYSGANVLTF.

In this sample, this clone turned up once. V usage is TRBV30 and J usage is TRBJ2-7; a weak D match, TRBD2 (6 bases). V was pared by 4 bases and J by 0 bases, with 10 bases between. This CDR3 spans 13 amino acids. Looked up from germline, CDR1 is GTSNPN and CDR2 is SVGIG (reference sequence). The CDR3 DNA is TGTGCCTGGAACGCGGGGAACTCCTACGAGCAGTACTTC. This sequence encodes CAWNAGNSYEQYF.

The J gene is TRBJ1-5, the V gene TRBV7-2; D is possibly TRBD1 (6 bases). V was clipped by 1 base and J by 7 bases, with 14 bases between them. CDR1 is SGHTA, CDR2 FQGNSA, per germline. The CDR3 totals 15 residues. CDR3 loop: CASSLVPDREQPQHF. The CDR3 DNA is TGTGCCAGCAGCTTAGTCCCGGACAGAGAACAGCCCCAGCATTTT.

The rearrangement uses TRBV10-3 and TRBJ2-7; 10 nucleotides match TRBD2. Germline lookup yields CDR1 ENHRY and CDR2 SYGVKD. Germline trimming cut 0 bases from V and 4 bases from J; bases unmatched to any gene: 3. This CDR3 comprises 15 residues. The CDR3 loop is CAISESGTSVYEQYF. For the CDR3, the DNA is TGTGCCATCAGTGAGTCCGGGACTAGCGTTTACGAGCAGTACTTC.

This clone was seen a single time. Here the CDR3 DNA reads TGTGCCAGCAGTCCGACTTCCGTCGGGGAGCTGTTTTTT. Translating gives CASSPTSVGELFF. The rearrangement links TRBV28 to TRBJ2-2; D not certain. Trimming removed 5 bases from V and 7 bases from J, with 11 bases in between. CDR1 and CDR2 (germline): MDHEN, SYDVKM. The CDR3 extends over 13 amino acids.

This clone was recorded once. The rearrangement links TRBV5-4 to TRBJ2-3, with 7 bases that match TRBD2. Losses at the gene ends were 3 bases for V and 2 bases for J; bases not matched to a gene: 6. The CDR3 loop spans 15 amino acids. The germline gives CDR1 SGHNT, CDR2 YYREEE (reference sequence). Here the CDR3 reads CASSSRTSSTDTQYF. The CDR3 nucleotides read TGTGCCAGCAGCTCCCGGACTAGTTCCACAGATACGCAGTATTTT.

The table lists this clone with a count of one. The gene calls are TRBV3-1 (or the pseudogene TRBV3-2) and TRBJ2-7; 9 bases fit TRBD2. Per the germline V gene, CDR1 is LGHDT and CDR2 is YNNKEL (reference sequence). The CDR3 spans 17 residues. Losses at the gene ends were 1 base for V and 0 bases for J; bases not matched to a gene: 7. The DNA for the CDR3 is TGTGCCAGCAGCCAAGCGGTAGCGGGGGCCAGCTCCTACGAGCAGTACTTC. It specifies CASSQAVAGASSYEQYF.

Comments on this clone: Other nucleotide sequences from this sample produce the same CDR3. This chain connects TRBV5-1 to TRBJ2-1; 10 bases match TRBD2. Germline V gene data show CDR1 as SGHRS and CDR2 as YFSETQ. The V gene end was trimmed by 0 bases and the J gene end by 8 bases; junction bases not matched to a gene: 5. This CDR3 has 15 residues. The CDR3 here is CASSLASGGADEQFF. CDR3 bases: TGCGCCAGCAGCTTGGCGAGCGGGGGGGCCGATGAGCAGTTCTTC.

The gene calls are TRBV27 and TRBJ2-1; 8 bases agree with TRBD2. After removal of 5 bases from V and 4 bases from J, the junction contained 7 bases not matched to a gene. CDR3 length equals 15 residues. CDR1 and CDR2 (germline): MNHEY, SMNVEV (reference sequence). CDR3 nucleotide sequence: TGTGCCAGCAGTCCTGGACTAGCTAGATACAATGAGCAGTTCTTC. Encoded protein: CASSPGLARYNEQFF.

This clone has only a few counts. Written as DNA, the CDR3 is TGTGCCAGCAGCCGCTACTATAGCGGGACAGATACGCAGTATTTT. Amino acid sequence: CASSRYYSGTDTQYF. The rearrangement joins TRBV5-6 to TRBJ2-3, with TRBD2 matching 7 bases. The CDR3 has 15 amino acids. Germline CDR1 SGHDT, CDR2 YYEEEE. V gave up 4 bases and J gave up 3 bases; unmatched junction bases: 8.

A note on this clone: Other DNA sequences in this specimen translate into the identical CDR3. The genes are TRBV3-1 (or the pseudogene TRBV3-2) and TRBJ2-7; TRBD2 matches at 11 bases. CDR1 LGHDT and CDR2 YNNKEL come from the germline V gene (reference sequence). This CDR3 has 17 amino acids. Losses at the gene ends were 4 bases for V and 0 bases for J; bases not matched to a gene: 8. DNA of the CDR3: TGTGCCAGCAGCCCCACACTAGCGGGGGTGAGCTCCTACGAGCAGTACTTC. Translating it yields CASSPTLAGVSSYEQYF.

The chain uses TRBV20-1 and TRBJ2-1; 10 bases align to TRBD2. V was clipped by 3 bases and J by 7 bases; unmatched bases: 6. The germline V gene has CDR1 DFQATT and CDR2 SNEGSKA (reference sequence). The CDR3 extends over 14 amino acids. The CDR3 loop is CSASLSSGSNEQFF. The CDR3, as DNA: TGCAGTGCTAGTTTGTCTAGCGGGAGTAATGAGCAGTTCTTC.

This rearrangement joins TRBV18 to TRBJ1-1, with a tentative D call TRBD1 (5 bases). Germline values: CDR1 KGHSH, CDR2 LQKENI. V lost 1 base to trimming and J lost 1 base, with 13 bases between them. This CDR3 has 16 residues. Written as DNA, the CDR3 is TGTGCCAGCTCACCACAGGGGTCCAGGAGGAACACTGAAGCTTTCTTT. Residues: CASSPQGSRRNTEAFF. Full variable domain (missing parts from reference TRBV18 and TRBJ1-1): NAGVMQNPRHLVRRRGQEARLRCSPMKGHSHVYWYRQLPEEGLKFMVYLQKENIIDESGMPKERFSAEFPKEGPSILRIQQVVRGDSAAYFCASSPQGSRRNTEAFFGQGTRLTVV.

The CDR3 nucleotides are TGTGCCAGCAGTTTAGGCGGACAGGGCCCCAAGAAAGCTTTCTTT. Amino acids: CASSLGGQGPKKAFF. The V call is TRBV28, the J call TRBJ1-1, with 8 bases lining up with TRBD1. Trimming at V came to 2 bases and at J to 9 bases, leaving 11 bases not matched to a gene. Germline-derived CDR1 and CDR2 are MDHEN and SYDVKM. The length of the CDR3 is 15 residues. The variable domain in full, with the rest retrieved from reference TRBV28 and TRBJ1-1, is DVKVTQSSRYLVKRTGEKVFLECVQDMDHENMFWYRQDPGLGLRLIYFSYDVKMKEKGDIPEGYSVSREKKERFSLILESASTNQTSMYLCASSLGGQGPKKAFFGQGTRLTVV.

The V gene is TRBV15, the J gene TRBJ2-7; 10 bases match TRBD1. CDR1 LNHNV and CDR2 YYDKDF come from the germline V gene (reference sequence). The CDR3 length is 17 residues. Unmatched junction bases numbered 10, after V lost 2 bases and J lost 3 bases. The CDR3, as DNA: TGTGCCACCAGCAGAAATACTCCGGGACAGGGGAACTACGAGCAGTACTTC. Its protein product is CATSRNTPGQGNYEQYF. Full variable domain (outside the CDR3, taken from reference TRBV15 and TRBJ2-7): DAMVIQNPRYQVTQFGKPVTLSCSQTLNHNVMYWYQQKSSQAPKLLFHYYDKDFNNEADTPDNFQSRRPNTSFCFLDIRSPGLGDTAMYLCATSRNTPGQGNYEQYFGPGTRLTVT.

V gene TRBV12-3 or TRBV12-4 combines with J gene TRBJ1-2; D not resolved. V lost 5 bases and J 6 bases, leaving 7 bases between the germline ends. This CDR3 has 11 residues. CDR3 in amino acids: CASSNRDGYTF. The CDR3 DNA reads TGTGCCAGCAGTAACAGAGATGGCTACACCTTC.

This clone has a single count. The rearrangement links TRBV5-4 to TRBJ2-5; TRBD2 aligns across 7 bases. Germline loops: CDR1 SGHNT, CDR2 YYREEE (reference sequence). With V trimmed by 4 bases and J by 4 bases, 7 bases remained unmatched. The CDR3 has 14 residues. CDR3 nucleotide sequence: TGTGCCAGCAGCGCGCGGGAGTTCAGAGAGACCCAGTACTTC. It specifies CASSAREFRETQYF. Variable domain in full (rest from reference TRBV5-4 and TRBJ2-5): ETGVTQSPTHLIKTRGQQVTLRCSSQSGHNTVSWYQQALGQGPQFIFQYYREEENGRGNFPPRFSGLQFPNYSSELNVNALELDDSALYLCASSAREFRETQYFGPGTRLLVL.

The chain recombines TRBV27 with TRBJ2-1, with TRBD1 matching 10 bases. Trimming took 6 bases from V and 2 from J; bases not matched to a gene: 4. Looked up from germline, CDR1 is MNHEY and CDR2 is SMNVEV (reference sequence). The CDR3 totals 15 residues. DNA of the CDR3: TGTGCCAGCAGGGAGACAGGGGGCCCCTACAATGAGCAGTTCTTC. Protein sequence: CASRETGGPYNEQFF.

The chain couples TRBV6-5 to TRBJ2-1; D gene uncertain. CDR3 length equals 13 residues. Germline lookup yields CDR1 MNHEY and CDR2 SVGAGI. V was shortened by 0 bases and J by 10 bases, with 10 bases between the two germline ends. CDR3 loop: CASSYSPRIEQFF. DNA of the CDR3: TGTGCCAGCAGTTACTCTCCCAGGATAGAGCAGTTCTTC.

This chain connects TRBV19 to TRBJ2-7; maybe TRBD2 (5 bases). V lost 8 bases and J 6 bases, leaving 11 bases between the germline ends. CDR1 and CDR2 (germline): LNHDA, SQIVND (reference sequence). This CDR3 comprises 11 residues. CDR3 loop: CASGAGGEQYF. CDR3 in DNA: TGTGCCAGTGGCGCGGGTGGCGAGCAGTACTTC.

The genes are TRBV6-5 and TRBJ2-5, with D possibly matching TRBD1 (6 bases). This CDR3 is built from 15 residues. The V end lost 6 bases, the J end lost 5 bases, and 19 bases lay between the germline ends. CDR1 is MNHEY and CDR2 is SVGAGI in the germline V gene. The CDR3 loop is CASSYGTSRRETQYF. CDR3 in DNA: TGTGCCAGCAGCTACGGGACATCTCGGCGGGAGACCCAGTACTTC.

CDR3 sequence: CASSPGPGAGNTIYF. CDR3 DNA: TGTGCCAGCAGCCCTGGCCCCGGGGCTGGAAACACCATATATTTT. The chain is built from TRBV5-5 and TRBJ1-3; D unresolved. V shed 4 bases and J shed 2 bases, with 13 bases lying between them. CDR1 is SGHKS and CDR2 is YYEKEE in the germline V gene (reference sequence). CDR3 length: 15 residues. The full variable domain, rest sourced from reference TRBV5-5 and TRBJ1-3, is DAGVTQSPTHLIKTRGQQVTLRCSPISGHKSVSWYQQVLGQGPQFIFQYYEKEERGRGNFPDRFSARQFPNYSSELNVNALLLGDSALYLCASSPGPGAGNTIYFGEGSWLTVV.

The genes are TRBV9 and TRBJ2-5; 11 positions agree with TRBD1. There are 15 residues in the CDR3. Unmatched junction bases numbered 7, after V lost 5 bases and J lost 4 bases. Per germline, CDR1 SGDLS and CDR2 YYNGEE. CDR3 protein: CASSVAGTGGETQYF. The CDR3 nucleotides are TGTGCCAGCAGTGTCGCCGGGACAGGGGGAGAGACCCAGTACTTC. The variable domain in full, completed from reference TRBV9 and TRBJ2-5, reads DSGVTQTPKHLITATGQRVTLRCSPRSGDLSVYWYQQSLDQGLQFLIQYYNGEERAKGNILERFSAQQFPDLHSELNLSSLELGDSALYFCASSVAGTGGETQYFGPGTRLLVL.

Concerning this clone itself: The identical CDR3 is also encoded by other nucleotide sequences in the sample. The genes are TRBV28 and TRBJ2-1, with TRBD1 identical over 9 bases. Germline CDR1 is MDHEN and CDR2 is SYDVKM. V gave up 5 bases and J gave up 5 bases; unmatched junction bases: 7. The CDR3 consists of 15 residues. The DNA for the CDR3 is TGTGCCAGCAGTCCACAGGGGGCGCTTAACAATGAGCAGTTCTTC. This gives the protein CASSPQGALNNEQFF. Full variable domain (rest looked up from reference TRBV28 and TRBJ2-1): DVKVTQSSRYLVKRTGEKVFLECVQDMDHENMFWYRQDPGLGLRLIYFSYDVKMKEKGDIPEGYSVSREKKERFSLILESASTNQTSMYLCASSPQGALNNEQFFGPGTRLTVL.